The 23 T cell receptor beta chains reported below all come from one sample, sequenced in a study of blood T cell repertoires in COVID-19. TCRdb's copy holds only in-frame clones and misses some; the assay was immunoSEQ multiplex PCR. The data show about 140,000 clones, about three quarters seen once. Sequenced material: peripheral blood. These receptors originate from a woman aged 50 to 60 with active or convalescent COVID-19.

This chain uses TRBV7-3 with TRBJ2-1, with 9 bases lining up with TRBD2. Germline trimming cut 5 bases from V and 8 bases from J; bases unmatched to any gene: 1. CDR1 and CDR2 from the germline V gene are SGHTA and FQGTGA. There are 12 residues in the CDR3. The CDR3 sequence: CASSPSGDEQFF. The CDR3, as DNA: TGTGCCAGCAGCCCTAGCGGGGATGAGCAGTTCTTC.

This chain links TRBV5-4 with TRBJ2-1; 8 bases agree with TRBD2. This CDR3 is 15 amino acids long. Trimming removed 4 bases from V and 8 bases from J; junction bases left unmatched: 11. In germline, CDR1 is SGHNT, CDR2 YYREEE (reference sequence). CDR3 amino acids: CASSSDTGRGYEQFF. The DNA of the CDR3 is TGTGCCAGCAGCAGCGATACCGGGAGGGGCTATGAGCAGTTCTTC.

The chain uses TRBV3-1 (or the pseudogene TRBV3-2) and TRBJ1-1; the match to TRBD1 covers 9 bases. The CDR3 covers 15 residues. Trimming cost V 2 bases and J 2 bases; bases outside gene matches: 3. CDR1 is LGHDT and CDR2 is YNNKEL in the germline V gene (reference sequence). The CDR3 DNA sequence: TGTGCCAGCAGCCAAAGGACAGGGGTAAACACTGAAGCTTTCTTT. This translates into CASSQRTGVNTEAFF.

V is TRBV5-6 and J is TRBJ1-2; a possible D gene is TRBD1 (5 bases). Germline values: CDR1 SGHDT, CDR2 YYEEEE. CDR3 length: 15 residues. The ends were cut back, 4 bases at V and 1 base at J, with 14 bases in the middle. The CDR3, as DNA: TGTGCCAGCAGCCAGTGGGGGGTGGATAACTATGGCTACACCTTC. Its translation is CASSQWGVDNYGYTF.

The rearrangement links TRBV3-1 (or the pseudogene TRBV3-2) to TRBJ1-4, with D tentatively TRBD1 (5 bases). Trimming shortened V by 0 bases and J by 3 bases, and 11 bases separated the two germline ends. The germline CDR1 and CDR2 sequences are LGHDT and YNNKEL (reference sequence). This CDR3 contains 16 residues. CDR3 residues: CASSQDGGTANEKLFF. CDR3 sequence (DNA): TGTGCCAGCAGCCAAGATGGGGGGACCGCTAATGAAAAACTGTTTTTT.

V gene TRBV19 combines with J gene TRBJ2-2; 10 bases match TRBD2. The CDR3 loop spans 16 amino acids. Germline V gene lookup returns CDR1 LNHDA and CDR2 SQIVND (reference sequence). J lost 4 bases, V lost 2 bases, and 4 bases had no gene match. In DNA, the CDR3 is TGTGCCAGTAGTATAACTAGCGGGGATGGCACCGGGGAGCTGTTTTTT. Encoded protein: CASSITSGDGTGELFF.

This chain links TRBV6-6 with TRBJ2-7, with 7 positions matching TRBD2. The CDR3 extends over 13 amino acids. V shed 5 bases and J 3 bases; nucleotides not matched to a gene: 4. Germline V CDR1 and CDR2: MNHNY, SVGAGI (reference sequence). CDR3 region: CASSPPGGYEQYF. The CDR3 DNA sequence: TGTGCCAGCAGTCCTCCGGGGGGCTACGAGCAGTACTTC.

This clone has a handful of counts. V usage is TRBV30 and J usage is TRBJ1-6, with 7 bases identical to TRBD1. The junction had 3 bases not matched to a gene; V was cut back by 4 bases and J by 6 bases. The CDR3 sequence is 13 residues long. CDR1 and CDR2 (germline): GTSNPN, SVGIG (reference sequence). CDR3 sequence (DNA): TGTGCCTGGAACTCAGGGGGTAATTCACCCCTCCACTTT. As protein: CAWNSGGNSPLHF. Based on the CDR3 plus reference TRBV30 and TRBJ1-6, the full variable domain is SQTIHQWPATLVQPVGSPLSLECTVEGTSNPNLYWYRQAAGRGLQLLFYSVGIGQISSEVPQNLSASRPQDRQFILSSKKLLLSDSGFYLCAWNSGGNSPLHFGNGTRLTVT.

This clone was detected only a few times. V is TRBV5-1 and J is TRBJ2-3; 9 positions match TRBD1. The V gene's germline CDR1 is SGHRS and CDR2 YFSETQ. The CDR3 consists of 15 residues. After removal of 6 bases from V and 4 bases from J, the junction contained 9 bases not matched to a gene. CDR3 nucleotides: TGCGCCAGCAACCCAGGGGGACAGGGCGCAGATACGCAGTATTTT. Its translation: CASNPGGQGADTQYF.

V is TRBV6-5 and J is TRBJ1-1, with 10 bases matching TRBD1. Germline V CDR1 and CDR2: MNHEY, SVGAGI. The ends lost 5 bases at V and 7 bases at J; junction bases unmatched: 7. CDR3 length: 14 residues. In nucleotides, the CDR3 is TGTGCCAGCAGTCAGACAGGGGGCGGGAATGAAGCTTTCTTT. It is translated as CASSQTGGGNEAFF.

The chain has TRBV12-5 and TRBJ2-7, with D possibly TRBD2 on 5 matching bases. With 6 bases removed from V and 2 bases from J, the gap between germline ends came to 8 bases. The CDR3 has 12 amino acids. CDR1 is LGHNT and CDR2 is FRNRAP in the germline V gene. The CDR3 is CASGRVTYEQYF. As DNA, the CDR3 is TGTGCTAGTGGGAGGGTCACCTACGAGCAGTACTTC.

The genes are TRBV6-2 or TRBV6-3 and TRBJ1-6; 8 positions agree with TRBD1. V shed 5 bases and J 7 bases; nucleotides not matched to a gene: 1. Germline V lookup: CDR1 MNHEY, CDR2 SVGEGT. The CDR3 covers 13 residues. CDR3 coding DNA: TGTGCCAGCAGTGACAGGGGCAATTCACCCCTCCACTTT. Protein product: CASSDRGNSPLHF.

The rearrangement uses TRBV30 and TRBJ1-2; 7 bases line up with TRBD1. The CDR3 extends over 14 amino acids. The germline V gene encodes CDR1 GTSNPN and CDR2 SVGIG (reference sequence). The J segment lost 1 base and the V segment lost 3 bases, leaving 5 bases of the junction unmatched. The CDR3 nucleotides read TGTGCCTGGAGGCTGACAGGGAGTAACTATGGCTACACCTTC. Translation: CAWRLTGSNYGYTF. The variable domain in full, with the rest retrieved from reference TRBV30 and TRBJ1-2, is SQTIHQWPATLVQPVGSPLSLECTVEGTSNPNLYWYRQAAGRGLQLLFYSVGIGQISSEVPQNLSASRPQDRQFILSSKKLLLSDSGFYLCAWRLTGSNYGYTFGSGTRLTVV.

This chain uses TRBV6-2 or TRBV6-3 with TRBJ1-5; a weak D match, TRBD1 (6 bases). The CDR3 consists of 16 residues. CDR1 MNHEY and CDR2 SVGEGT come from the germline V gene. The V gene lost 2 bases and the J gene lost 5 bases, with 16 bases spanning the gap. CDR3 sequence reads: CASSYGYGGPDQPQHF. CDR3 DNA: TGTGCCAGCAGTTACGGGTACGGGGGGCCAGATCAGCCCCAGCATTTT.

J is TRBJ1-3 and V is TRBV7-9, with TRBD1 matching over 7 bases. This CDR3 spans 18 amino acids. With 4 bases clipped from V and 0 bases from J, the junction kept 12 bases outside the gene matches. The germline CDR1 and CDR2 sequences are SEHNR and FQNEAQ (reference sequence). The CDR3 is CASSCGNWDRNSGNTIYF. The DNA of the CDR3 is TGTGCCAGCAGCTGCGGGAATTGGGACAGAAACTCTGGAAACACCATATATTTT.

J is TRBJ2-7 and V is TRBV19; 9 bases align to TRBD2. Per the germline V gene, CDR1 is LNHDA and CDR2 is SQIVND (reference sequence). This CDR3 is 15 amino acids long. Unmatched junction bases numbered 7, after V lost 0 bases and J lost 7 bases. The CDR3 region has the DNA TGTGCCAGTAGTATAGATGCGGGGGGGCGTCAGGAGCAGTACTTC. It encodes CASSIDAGGRQEQYF.

V usage is TRBV28 and J usage is TRBJ1-2; a weak D match, TRBD1 (5 bases). Germline V gene sequence: CDR1 MDHEN, CDR2 SYDVKM. CDR3 size: 14 residues. V lost 9 bases and J lost 6, with 20 bases in between. CDR3 nucleotides: TGTGCCAGTTGCCGGGGAGGGGCCTCCGATGGCTACACCTTC. Its protein is CASCRGGASDGYTF.

This clone has just a few counts. The V and J genes are TRBV10-3 and TRBJ1-2; possible D gene TRBD1, 6 bases. This CDR3 spans 15 amino acids. The V gene lost 2 bases and the J gene lost 8 bases, with 18 bases spanning the gap. CDR1 ENHRY and CDR2 SYGVKD come from the germline V gene. CDR3 nucleotide sequence: TGTGCCATCAGTGAGGGGCAGGGGTCCCTCCAAGGCTACACCTTC. Residues: CAISEGQGSLQGYTF.

Only a few counts were recorded for this clone. The chain links TRBV25-1 to TRBJ2-3, with TRBD1 identical over 7 bases. The CDR3 is made up of 15 amino acids. The ends lost 4 bases at V and 4 bases at J; junction bases unmatched: 8. Germline-derived CDR1 and CDR2 are MGHDK and SYGVNS. The CDR3 nucleotides are TGTGCCAGCAGTGGCCCAAGGGGGCAGGCAGATACGCAGTATTTT. This encodes CASSGPRGQADTQYF.

This clone came up once. J is TRBJ2-1 and V is TRBV20-1; D is uncertain. In germline, CDR1 is DFQATT, CDR2 SNEGSKA (reference sequence). This CDR3 has 11 residues. With 3 bases removed from V and 9 bases from J, the gap between germline ends came to 9 bases. The CDR3 sequence: CSASRLFEQFF. Written as DNA, the CDR3 is TGCAGTGCTAGCCGCCTATTTGAGCAGTTCTTC.

This chain links TRBV4-3 with TRBJ1-2, with 7 positions matching TRBD1. The ends lost 4 bases at V and 8 bases at J; junction bases unmatched: 13. Per germline, CDR1 LGHNA and CDR2 YSLEER. The CDR3 consists of 15 residues. In nucleotides, the CDR3 is TGCGCCAGCAGCCCCTCTGACAGGGCCACCGCCGGCTACACCTTC. This encodes CASSPSDRATAGYTF.

V usage is TRBV18 and J usage is TRBJ2-5; D is possibly TRBD1 (5 bases). This CDR3 region has 14 residues. V lost 2 bases, J lost 4 bases, and 11 bases lay in between. Germline V lookup: CDR1 KGHSH, CDR2 LQKENI. CDR3: CASSPGDRGETQYF. CDR3 nucleotide sequence: TGTGCCAGCTCACCAGGAGACAGAGGAGAGACCCAGTACTTC.

The chain carries TRBV28 and TRBJ2-7; D is unresolved. CDR1 is MDHEN, CDR2 SYDVKM, per germline. CDR3 length: 16 residues. V lost 3 bases and J lost 1, with 16 bases in between. The CDR3 reads CASSFELVHPSYEQYF. The CDR3 DNA is TGTGCCAGCAGTTTCGAGTTGGTCCACCCTTCCTACGAGCAGTACTTC.